These 31 T cell receptor beta chains were sequenced from one sample in a study of shared T cell receptors in the human thymus (dated by TCRdb to the early 2020s). Libraries were built with the immunoSEQ multiplex PCR assay. This immuneACCESS table, as held by TCRdb, lists in-frame sequences with V and J called but not all clones. Of the missing ones, under half trace to an unresolved V gene in checked studies; the others have no known cause. The sample includes approximately 730,000 clones, with 70% to 90% observed a single time. The top ten clones comprise approximately 0.01% of the sample. The data were also submitted as part of a second study, on human thymus T cells.

The sequenced material came from thymocytes. These TCRs come from a girl in the first two years of life with a congenital heart defect. Donor details come from another sample of the same person, matched by shared clones.

The chain joins TRBV6-6 to TRBJ2-7; TRBD1 aligns across 7 bases. The CDR3 is made up of 14 amino acids. The V and J ends lost 2 bases and 3 bases, in that order; junction bases with no gene match: 4. Germline V gene sequence: CDR1 MNHNY, CDR2 SVGAGI (reference sequence). CDR3 sequence reads: CASSYPYRGYEQYF. The CDR3 bases are TGTGCCAGCAGTTACCCCTACAGGGGCTACGAGCAGTACTTC.

This clone has a single count. The chain carries TRBV6-5 and TRBJ1-1, with 7 bases that match TRBD1. The CDR3 spans 12 residues. V lost 10 bases and J lost 0; bases outside the gene matches: 2. Looked up from germline, CDR1 is MNHEY and CDR2 is SVGAGI. Here the CDR3 reads CATGTVNTEAFF. The DNA of the CDR3 is TGTGCCACGGGGACAGTGAACACTGAAGCTTTCTTT.

The chain uses TRBV28 and TRBJ2-1, with D possibly being TRBD2 (6 bases). Germline V CDR1 and CDR2: MDHEN, SYDVKM. V lost 8 bases and J lost 7, with 15 bases in between. The CDR3 has 13 residues. CDR3 DNA: TGTGCCAGCCTAATTCGGGGGACTAATGAGCAGTTCTTC. Translated, it gives CASLIRGTNEQFF.

V gene TRBV4-2 combines with J gene TRBJ1-4; a possible D gene is TRBD1 (6 bases). The germline V and J ends were trimmed by 1 base and 6 bases, with 18 bases remaining between them. The CDR3 spans 17 residues. The germline V gene encodes CDR1 LGHNA and CDR2 YNFKEQ. In nucleotides, the CDR3 is TGTGCCAGCAGCCAAGTGGGGGCCCGTCGGGGGGATGAAAAACTGTTTTTT. Translated, it gives CASSQVGARRGDEKLFF.

This rearrangement joins TRBV19 to TRBJ1-5; a weak D match, TRBD1 (6 bases). Trimming removed 8 bases from V and 4 bases from J, with 12 bases in between. The CDR3 runs 13 residues. CDR1 and CDR2 (germline): LNHDA, SQIVND (reference sequence). The DNA of the CDR3 is TGTGCCAGTGGGACATTTGTTAATCAGCCCCAGCATTTT. Its translation: CASGTFVNQPQHF.

The chain has TRBV11-2 and TRBJ2-7; 7 nucleotides align to TRBD1. The CDR3 covers 17 residues. J lost 4 bases, V lost 1 base, and 13 bases had no gene match. Germline-derived CDR1 and CDR2 are SGHAT and FQNNGV. In nucleotides, the CDR3 is TGTGCCAGCAGCTTAGTCGGACAGGACAGATACTCGTACGAGCAGTACTTC. Encoded protein: CASSLVGQDRYSYEQYF.

The chain carries TRBV9 and TRBJ2-3, with D unclear. CDR3 size: 15 residues. Looked up from germline, CDR1 is SGDLS and CDR2 is YYNGEE. Trimming left V 0 bases short and J 4 bases short, with 12 bases between. In DNA form, the CDR3 reads TGTGCCAGCAGCGTAGGAGGCGGCGTAGCAGATACGCAGTATTTT. The encoded protein is CASSVGGGVADTQYF.

This rearrangement joins TRBV6-1 to TRBJ1-5; TRBD1 matches 9 bases. Germline CDR1 reads MNHNS; CDR2 reads SASEGT. The length of the CDR3 is 14 residues. V lost 6 bases to trimming and J lost 6 bases; unmatched junction nucleotides: 6. CDR3 sequence (DNA): TGTGCCAGCAGGAGGGACAGGGATAGTCAGCCCCAGCATTTT. It translates to CASRRDRDSQPQHF.

V gene TRBV7-9 combines with J gene TRBJ1-6, with D uncertain. V lost 2 bases to trimming and J lost 11 bases, with 13 bases between them. This CDR3 region has 14 residues. Germline-derived CDR1 and CDR2 are SEHNR and FQNEAQ (reference sequence). DNA for the CDR3: TGTGCCAGCAGCTTAATAACGGTGTCCACACCCCTCCACTTT. Encoded protein: CASSLITVSTPLHF. Supplemented by reference TRBV7-9 and TRBJ1-6, the full variable domain reads DTGVSQNPRHKITKRGQNVTFRCDPISEHNRLYWYRQTLGQGPEFLTYFQNEAQLEKSRLLSDRFSAERPKGSFSTLEIQRTEQGDSAMYLCASSLITVSTPLHFGNGTRLTVT.

About this clone itself: The junction departs from the called germline gene at one end, perhaps through a read error. Other DNA sequences in the sample encode the same CDR3. V gene TRBV30 combines with J gene TRBJ1-6; a weak D match, TRBD1 (6 bases). The CDR3 has 15 amino acids. CDR1 and CDR2 from the germline V gene are GTSNPN and SVGIG (reference sequence). CDR3 sequence reads: CAWSVQGHSNSPLHF. The DNA of the CDR3 is TGTGCCTGGAGTGTACAGGGTCATAGTAATTCCCCCCTCCACTTT.

This clone was observed once. V gene TRBV5-4 combines with J gene TRBJ2-7; unclear D gene. From germline, CDR1 is SGHNT and CDR2 YYREEE (reference sequence). This CDR3 contains 13 residues. V shed 1 base and J shed 1 base, with 6 bases lying between them. CDR3 DNA sequence: TGTGCCAGCAGCTTGCCCCGTTCCTACGAGCAGTACTTC. The encoded protein is CASSLPRSYEQYF.

The chain recombines TRBV11-2 with TRBJ1-1; D gene uncertain. With 2 bases removed from V and 1 base from J, the gap between germline ends came to 8 bases. CDR3 size: 14 residues. Germline values: CDR1 SGHAT, CDR2 FQNNGV. The DNA for the CDR3 is TGTGCCAGCAGCTTATTGGGCAGGAACACTGAAGCTTTCTTT. It is translated as CASSLLGRNTEAFF.

The genes are TRBV10-3 and TRBJ2-1; 9 nucleotides align to TRBD1. Unmatched junction bases numbered 23, after V lost 6 bases and J lost 5 bases. Germline lookup yields CDR1 ENHRY and CDR2 SYGVKD. The CDR3 spans 20 residues. The CDR3 nucleotides read TGTGCCATCAGCGAACAGGGGGCCGGTTGGAGCCCTACTGCGAACAATGAGCAGTTCTTC. Its protein is CAISEQGAGWSPTANNEQFF.

The chain joins TRBV2 to TRBJ2-5; 9 bases line up with TRBD2. The CDR3 loop spans 15 amino acids. Losses at the gene ends were 7 bases for V and 2 bases for J; bases not matched to a gene: 8. The germline gives CDR1 SNHLY, CDR2 FYNNEI. This CDR3 reads CASTAGLAGQETQYF. Written as DNA, the CDR3 is TGTGCCAGCACCGCCGGGCTAGCGGGGCAAGAGACCCAGTACTTC.

The chain carries TRBV5-1 and TRBJ2-7; 10 bases map to TRBD2. Germline assignment: CDR1 SGHRS and CDR2 YFSETQ. V was clipped by 0 bases and J by 3 bases; unmatched bases: 6. The length of the CDR3 is 16 residues. This CDR3 reads CASSLAKRGGLYEQYF. CDR3 nucleotide sequence: TGCGCCAGCAGCTTGGCGAAGCGGGGGGGCCTCTACGAGCAGTACTTC.

This sequence joins TRBV4-3 and TRBJ2-7; D is perhaps TRBD1 (5 bases). The CDR3 loop spans 15 amino acids. From germline, CDR1 is LGHNA and CDR2 YSLEER. The V end was cut by 1 base, the J end by 3 bases, with 13 bases between. CDR3 protein: CASSQGVRADYEQYF. Written as DNA, the CDR3 is TGCGCCAGCAGCCAAGGTGTCAGGGCGGACTACGAGCAGTACTTC.

The chain combines TRBV6-6 with TRBJ1-6, with TRBD1 matching over 7 bases. The germline CDR1 and CDR2 sequences are MNHNY and SVGAGI (reference sequence). The CDR3 sequence is 16 residues long. V shed 2 bases and J 6 bases; nucleotides not matched to a gene: 7. The CDR3 DNA is TGTGCCAGCAGTTACAAGGGGGCGGTCGGTAATTCACCCCTCCACTTT. This gives the protein CASSYKGAVGNSPLHF.

The V and J genes are TRBV28 and TRBJ1-3, with D possibly TRBD1 on 5 matching bases. The V and J ends lost 5 bases and 2 bases respectively, with 10 bases between them. Germline values: CDR1 MDHEN, CDR2 SYDVKM. There are 14 residues in the CDR3. CDR3 protein: CASSLDTAGNTIYF. The CDR3 bases are TGTGCCAGCAGTCTGGACACGGCTGGAAACACCATATATTTT.

This chain uses TRBV19 with TRBJ1-5, with 8 bases fitting TRBD1. Per the germline V gene, CDR1 is LNHDA and CDR2 is SQIVND (reference sequence). The CDR3 has 20 residues. The V gene end was trimmed by 0 bases and the J gene end by 3 bases; junction bases not matched to a gene: 16. The CDR3 nucleotides read TGTGCCAGTAGTATAGATCTTAAGGACAGGGCTATCGGGGACAATCAGCCCCAGCATTTT. It is translated as CASSIDLKDRAIGDNQPQHF.

CDR3 region: CASSQDTFETPGQGTAGEKLFF. The CDR3 nucleotides read TGCGCCAGCAGCCAAGATACCTTCGAGACTCCGGGACAGGGGACGGCGGGGGAAAAACTGTTTTTT. This chain joins TRBV4-3 and TRBJ1-4, with 10 bases lining up with TRBD1. Trimming took 0 bases from V and 8 from J; bases not matched to a gene: 24. The germline CDR1 and CDR2 sequences are LGHNA and YSLEER. This CDR3 spans 22 amino acids.

This rearrangement joins TRBV9 to TRBJ2-5; 11 bases agree with TRBD2. The CDR3 covers 16 residues. Per germline, CDR1 SGDLS and CDR2 YYNGEE. The ends lost 4 bases at V and 0 bases at J; junction bases unmatched: 5. The CDR3 spells CASSPSGGTDQETQYF. As DNA, the CDR3 is TGTGCCAGCAGCCCTAGCGGGGGGACAGACCAAGAGACCCAGTACTTC.

The chain links TRBV4-3 to TRBJ1-1, with TRBD1 as a possible D gene (6 bases). This CDR3 has 16 residues. CDR1 is LGHNA, CDR2 YSLEER, per germline. The V end was cut by 6 bases, the J end by 0 bases, with 17 bases between. Written as DNA, the CDR3 is TGCGCCAGCAGGGACCTTGACAGGCCTTTGAACACTGAAGCTTTCTTT. This sequence encodes CASRDLDRPLNTEAFF.

The chain carries TRBV6-1 and TRBJ1-6; 7 bases agree with TRBD1. The CDR3 contains 16 residues. Germline loops: CDR1 MNHNS, CDR2 SASEGT. With V trimmed by 3 bases and J by 10 bases, 12 bases remained unmatched. The CDR3 reads CASSDPRQGIDSPLHF. CDR3 coding DNA: TGTGCCAGCAGTGACCCCCGACAGGGTATAGACTCACCCCTCCACTTT.

The V call is TRBV10-3, the J call TRBJ2-3; the match to TRBD1 covers 7 bases. The V and J ends lost 6 bases and 0 bases, in that order; junction bases with no gene match: 6. Germline CDR1 is ENHRY and CDR2 is SYGVKD. The CDR3 has 15 residues. The CDR3 region is CAIRLGGLSTDTQYF. CDR3 coding DNA: TGTGCCATCAGATTAGGGGGCTTGAGCACAGATACGCAGTATTTT.

This clone has a handful of counts. V and J are TRBV5-1 and TRBJ2-3, with 10 bases that match TRBD1. CDR3 length: 17 residues. Looked up from germline, CDR1 is SGHRS and CDR2 is YFSETQ. V was clipped by 2 bases and J by 6 bases; unmatched bases: 12. CDR3 residues: CASSFTGTGEVLDTQYF. The CDR3 DNA follows: TGCGCCAGCAGCTTTACCGGGACAGGGGAGGTGTTGGATACGCAGTATTTT.

The chain carries TRBV10-3 and TRBJ1-1, with D unresolved. The germline gives CDR1 ENHRY, CDR2 SYGVKD. Trimming removed 5 bases from V and 1 base from J, with 5 bases in between. There are 12 residues in the CDR3. The CDR3 DNA follows: TGTGCCATCAGTAGCACGAACACTGAAGCTTTCTTT. It is translated as CAISSTNTEAFF.

CDR3 protein: CATSRDRRQGSEGYTF. As DNA, the CDR3 is TGTGCCACCAGCAGAGATCGGCGGCAGGGGAGTGAAGGCTACACCTTC. The chain joins TRBV15 to TRBJ1-2, with a weak D call TRBD1 (6 bases). V shed 0 bases and J shed 8 bases, with 19 bases lying between them. This CDR3 has 16 amino acids. The germline CDR1 and CDR2 sequences are LNHNV and YYDKDF (reference sequence).

The chain joins TRBV1 to TRBJ2-7; the table's D gene call, TRBD2, was not cross checked with the DNA. TRBV1 is recorded as a pseudogene. The CDR3 length is 16 residues. Written as DNA, the CDR3 is TGCACCAGCAGTCCGCGGGGGACCACCCCCTCCTACGAGCAGTACTTC. It specifies CTSSPRGTTPSYEQYF.

CDR3 DNA sequence: TGTGCCAGCAGCCGGGTCGCTCGGGGTTATGGCTACACCTTC. Translation gives CASSRVARGYGYTF. The gene calls are TRBV14 and TRBJ1-2; D is ambiguous. The V end was cut by 4 bases, the J end by 5 bases, with 14 bases between. The CDR3 has 14 amino acids. CDR1 is SGHDN and CDR2 is FVKESK in the germline V gene.

V usage is TRBV6-5 and J usage is TRBJ1-6; D is unresolved. V lost 1 base to trimming and J lost 3 bases, with 7 bases between them. This CDR3 contains 15 residues. Germline CDR1 MNHEY, CDR2 SVGAGI. The DNA of the CDR3 is TGTGCCAGCAGTTACTTGGCAGTCTATAATTCACCCCTCCACTTT. It codes for CASSYLAVYNSPLHF.

The rearrangement joins TRBV7-9 to TRBJ2-2; a possible D gene is TRBD1 (6 bases). V was clipped by 2 bases and J by 6 bases, with 13 bases between them. Per the germline V gene, CDR1 is SEHNR and CDR2 is FQNEAQ (reference sequence). This CDR3 has 15 residues. The CDR3 DNA reads as TGTGCCAGCAGCTTAACCAGGGGAGAACCCGGGGAGCTGTTTTTT. It yields the protein CASSLTRGEPGELFF.